These 26 T cell receptor beta chains came from one sample sequenced in a study of cytomegalovirus exposure and HLA in healthy donors. Vbeta (60) and Jbeta (13) primers were used in the PCR. Only in-frame clones appear in the TCRdb table, and some are missing; sequencing was by immunoSEQ multiplex PCR. The sample lists some 150,000 clones, about 75% seen once, with 1.1% to 1.5% in the top ten. The material sequenced was PBMCs. The receptors were gathered from a woman between 40 and 55 years old in good health and CMV-seronegative.

This chain connects TRBV7-3 to TRBJ2-2; possibly TRBD1 for D (6 bases). Germline V lookup: CDR1 SGHTA, CDR2 FQGTGA. Trimming shortened V by 2 bases and J by 2 bases, and 9 bases separated the two germline ends. The CDR3 extends over 15 amino acids. DNA for the CDR3: TGTGCCAGCAGCTTACCAGGGGAAAACACCGGGGAGCTGTTTTTT. It codes for CASSLPGENTGELFF.

This rearrangement joins TRBV15 to TRBJ1-4; 7 nucleotides match TRBD1. Trimming cost V 3 bases and J 3 bases; bases outside gene matches: 4. CDR3 size: 15 residues. CDR1 is LNHNV, CDR2 YYDKDF, per germline (reference sequence). The CDR3 DNA reads as TGTGCCACCAGCAGGGCGGGGACAGCTAATGAAAAACTGTTTTTT. This sequence encodes CATSRAGTANEKLFF.

CDR3 in amino acids: CASRPVLGGQPQHF. CDR3 DNA sequence: TGCGCCAGCAGGCCGGTTCTGGGGGGTCAGCCCCAGCATTTT. The chain carries TRBV5-1 and TRBJ1-5; D possibly corresponds to TRBD1 (5 bases). The V end lost 5 bases, the J end lost 6 bases, and 15 bases lay between the germline ends. From germline, CDR1 is SGHRS and CDR2 YFSETQ. The CDR3 loop spans 14 amino acids.

The chain recombines TRBV7-9 with TRBJ2-3; TRBD2 might be the D (6 bases). Germline V CDR1 and CDR2: SEHNR, FQNEAQ (reference sequence). This CDR3 has 15 amino acids. Trimming pared 5 bases from V and 3 bases from J, leaving 15 bases between. The CDR3 protein is CASSPRRGETDTQYF. CDR3 bases: TGTGCCAGCAGCCCGAGGAGGGGAGAGACAGATACGCAGTATTTT.

This chain joins TRBV28 and TRBJ2-7, with D uncertain. Trimming shortened V by 6 bases and J by 3 bases, and 6 bases separated the two germline ends. Per the germline V gene, CDR1 is MDHEN and CDR2 is SYDVKM. CDR3 size: 11 residues. CDR3 sequence reads: CASSSGYEQYF. In DNA form, the CDR3 reads TGTGCCAGCAGCTCGGGCTACGAGCAGTACTTC.

This clone occurred a few times. The V call is TRBV14, the J call TRBJ1-1; the D gene is possibly TRBD1 (5 bases). Germline V gene lookup returns CDR1 SGHDN and CDR2 FVKESK. V was shortened by 3 bases and J by 6 bases, with 14 bases between the two germline ends. The length of the CDR3 is 14 residues. The CDR3 region is CASSHQGGVAEAFF. The CDR3 DNA sequence: TGTGCCAGCAGCCATCAGGGAGGTGTAGCTGAAGCTTTCTTT.

V is TRBV29-1 and J is TRBJ2-3, with TRBD1 identical over 7 bases. The V segment lost 2 bases and the J segment 4 bases; nucleotides outside the gene matches: 0. This CDR3 comprises 12 residues. The germline V gene has CDR1 SQVTM and CDR2 ANQGSEA. The CDR3 coding sequence is TGCAGCGTTGAAAGGGGGCCAGATACGCAGTATTTT. This sequence encodes CSVERGPDTQYF.

The chain uses TRBV7-9 and TRBJ2-3, with 9 nucleotides matching TRBD2. Per germline, CDR1 SEHNR and CDR2 FQNEAQ (reference sequence). Unmatched junction bases numbered 6, after V lost 10 bases and J lost 1 base. The CDR3 covers 14 residues. The CDR3 loop reads CATRGGGGTDTQYF. The CDR3 DNA sequence: TGTGCCACTCGCGGGGGGGGCGGCACAGATACGCAGTATTTT.

The chain carries TRBV6-7 and TRBJ1-5; possibly TRBD1 for D (5 bases). TRBV6-7 carries the ORF label, with uncertain function. Trimming stripped 10 bases from V and 2 bases from J, with 24 bases between. The CDR3 totals 17 residues. The CDR3 sequence is CANPINIQGQGNQPQHF. As DNA, the CDR3 is TGTGCCAACCCGATAAACATTCAGGGCCAGGGCAATCAGCCCCAGCATTTT.

This sequence joins TRBV15 and TRBJ1-4, with D possibly TRBD1 on 5 matching bases. The germline gives CDR1 LNHNV, CDR2 YYDKDF (reference sequence). The CDR3 runs to 15 residues. Trimming removed 0 bases at V and 5 bases at J, with 10 bases between. CDR3 nucleotides: TGTGCCACCAGCAGAGATCGGAAGGGGAATGAAAAACTGTTTTTT. This encodes CATSRDRKGNEKLFF. The whole variable domain, filled in from reference TRBV15 and TRBJ1-4, reads DAMVIQNPRYQVTQFGKPVTLSCSQTLNHNVMYWYQQKSSQAPKLLFHYYDKDFNNEADTPDNFQSRRPNTSFCFLDIRSPGLGDTAMYLCATSRDRKGNEKLFFGSGTQLSVL.

The rearrangement links TRBV28 to TRBJ1-5; 7 positions agree with TRBD1. Trimming took 3 bases from V and 4 from J; bases not matched to a gene: 6. The CDR3 consists of 15 residues. The V gene's germline CDR1 is MDHEN and CDR2 SYDVKM. The DNA of the CDR3 is TGTGCCAGCAGTTTCAACAGGGGATTGAATCAGCCCCAGCATTTT. It encodes CASSFNRGLNQPQHF.

This clone has a single count. This sequence joins TRBV12-5 and TRBJ1-1, with D perhaps matching TRBD1 (5 bases). The CDR3 extends over 16 amino acids. Trimming stripped 0 bases from V and 3 bases from J, with 14 bases between. Looked up from germline, CDR1 is LGHNT and CDR2 is FRNRAP. CDR3 loop: CASGLVPRGRHTEAFF. The CDR3 DNA sequence: TGTGCTAGTGGTTTGGTACCACGGGGGAGGCACACTGAAGCTTTCTTT. The variable domain in full, with the rest retrieved from reference TRBV12-5 and TRBJ1-1, is DARVTQTPRHKVTEMGQEVTMRCQPILGHNTVFWYRQTMMQGLELLAYFRNRAPLDDSGMPKDRFSAEMPDATLATLKIQPSEPRDSAVYFCASGLVPRGRHTEAFFGQGTRLTVV.

The V call is TRBV7-2, the J call TRBJ1-1, with a weak D call TRBD1 (6 bases). The CDR3 runs to 14 residues. Looked up from germline, CDR1 is SGHTA and CDR2 is FQGNSA. The germline V and J ends were trimmed by 4 bases and 7 bases, with 16 bases remaining between them. The CDR3 region is CASSWGQGVGEAFF. As DNA, the CDR3 is TGTGCCAGCAGCTGGGGGCAGGGAGTGGGTGAAGCTTTCTTT.

The CDR3 sequence is CASSDPTSTHEQFF. CDR3 sequence (DNA): TGTGCCAGCAGTGACCCTACTAGCACCCATGAGCAGTTCTTC. The genes are TRBV25-1 and TRBJ2-1, with TRBD2 as a possible D gene (6 bases). Germline assignment: CDR1 MGHDK and CDR2 SYGVNS. The CDR3 spans 14 residues. The V end lost 3 bases, the J end lost 8 bases, and 14 bases lay between the germline ends. The full variable domain, its missing parts supplied by reference TRBV25-1 and TRBJ2-1, is EADIYQTPRYLVIGTGKKITLECSQTMGHDKMYWYQQDPGMELHLIHYSYGVNSTEKGDLSSESTVSRIRTEHFPLTLESARPSHTSQYLCASSDPTSTHEQFFGPGTRLTVL.

The chain employs TRBV29-1 and TRBJ1-1; D call uncertain. Between the trimmed V and J ends, which lost 7 bases and 3 bases, there was a span of 15 bases. Germline assignment: CDR1 SQVTM and CDR2 ANQGSEA. The length of the CDR3 is 13 residues. CDR3 nucleotide sequence: TGCAGCGGGAGGGCTCAGGCGTACACTGAAGCTTTCTTT. Protein: CSGRAQAYTEAFF.

This chain joins TRBV27 and TRBJ1-6; 12 nucleotides align to TRBD1. This CDR3 has 18 amino acids. V dropped 6 bases and J dropped 9; count of bases not matched to a gene: 15. Germline loops: CDR1 MNHEY, CDR2 SMNVEV (reference sequence). The chain's CDR3 is CASSPEAGTGGRGSPLHF. The DNA for the CDR3 is TGTGCCAGCAGCCCTGAGGCCGGGACAGGGGGCAGGGGTTCACCCCTCCACTTT.

The V gene is TRBV5-4, the J gene TRBJ2-4; possible D gene TRBD2, 7 bases. The germline V gene has CDR1 SGHNT and CDR2 YYREEE (reference sequence). The CDR3 length is 14 residues. Between the trimmed V and J ends, which lost 6 bases and 4 bases, there was a span of 14 bases. The CDR3 DNA follows: TGTGCCAGCAAGATAGGGGGGGCGAAAAACATTCAGTACTTC. It codes for CASKIGGAKNIQYF.

The chain links TRBV5-1 to TRBJ1-2, with D tentatively TRBD1 (6 bases). V gave up 0 bases and J gave up 3 bases, with 6 bases separating them. This CDR3 contains 13 residues. Germline CDR1 is SGHRS and CDR2 is YFSETQ. DNA of the CDR3: TGCGCCAGCAGCTTGGGACAGGACTATGGCTACACCTTC. Encoded protein: CASSLGQDYGYTF.

The chain recombines TRBV19 with TRBJ2-4; TRBD1 aligns across 8 bases. V trimming: 4 bases; J trimming: 0 bases; junction bases outside the gene matches: 5. Germline lookup yields CDR1 LNHDA and CDR2 SQIVND (reference sequence). This CDR3 is 16 amino acids long. The CDR3 here is CASSKRQGTAKNIQYF. The CDR3 bases are TGTGCCAGTAGTAAAAGACAGGGGACAGCCAAAAACATTCAGTACTTC. Filled out from reference TRBV19 and TRBJ2-4, the complete variable domain reads DGGITQSPKYLFRKEGQNVTLSCEQNLNHDAMYWYRQDPGQGLRLIYYSQIVNDFQKGDIAEGYSVSREKKESFPLTVTSAQKNPTAFYLCASSKRQGTAKNIQYFGAGTRLSVL.

This sequence joins TRBV6-5 and TRBJ2-3; possible D gene TRBD2, 6 bases. Trimming left V 7 bases short and J 0 bases short, with 11 bases between. CDR3 size: 14 residues. Germline CDR1 MNHEY, CDR2 SVGAGI. The CDR3 bases are TGTGCCAGCACCATCGGGACTAGCACAGATACGCAGTATTTT. Translating it yields CASTIGTSTDTQYF.

V is TRBV27 and J is TRBJ2-1, with 11 nucleotides matching TRBD2. Germline CDR1 is MNHEY and CDR2 is SMNVEV (reference sequence). This CDR3 has 15 residues. Trimming cost V 5 bases and J 7 bases; bases outside gene matches: 7. The CDR3 DNA reads TGTGCCAGCAGTAAGCTAGCGGGGGGTGAGAATGAGCAGTTCTTC. Translated: CASSKLAGGENEQFF.

This clone was recorded only once. The rearrangement joins TRBV14 to TRBJ1-2, with TRBD1 matching over 7 bases. The CDR3 spans 15 residues. Trimming cost V 4 bases and J 3 bases; bases outside gene matches: 8. Germline V gene sequence: CDR1 SGHDN, CDR2 FVKESK. In nucleotides, the CDR3 is TGTGCCAGCAGCCTTCCCGACAGGGTGGACTATGGCTACACCTTC. This encodes CASSLPDRVDYGYTF.

The CDR3 DNA follows: TGTGCCAGTAGTATTGGAACAGCGGGGCCCTACGAGCAGTACTTC. Translation: CASSIGTAGPYEQYF. This chain connects TRBV19 to TRBJ2-7; 7 positions agree with TRBD2. CDR3 length: 15 amino acids. The V segment lost 3 bases and the J segment 2 bases; nucleotides outside the gene matches: 7. CDR1 LNHDA and CDR2 SQIVND come from the germline V gene (reference sequence).

This clone showed up just a few times. The likely explanation is a read error, given a far larger clone one base away. V usage is TRBV4-2 and J usage is TRBJ1-2; D gene ambiguous. The CDR3 has 11 amino acids. Trimming cost V 4 bases and J 8 bases, with 8 bases left between them. The germline CDR1 and CDR2 sequences are LGHNA and YNFKEQ. Here the CDR3 DNA reads TGTGCCAGCAGCCGAAGCCTGGGCTACACCTTC. Translated: CASSRSLGYTF.

CDR3 protein: CASSLSPTRGTGELFF. As DNA, the CDR3 is TGTGCCAGCAGTTTATCCCCGACTAGGGGCACCGGGGAGCTGTTTTTT. The chain recombines TRBV27 with TRBJ2-2, with D perhaps matching TRBD2 (6 bases). The CDR3 length is 16 residues. The V end was cut by 0 bases, the J end by 4 bases, with 12 bases between. The germline V gene has CDR1 MNHEY and CDR2 SMNVEV (reference sequence).

The rearrangement joins TRBV5-4 to TRBJ1-2; D is undetermined. The germline CDR1 and CDR2 sequences are SGHNT and YYREEE (reference sequence). V was shortened by 2 bases and J by 14 bases, with 19 bases between the two germline ends. The CDR3 spans 13 residues. The CDR3 reads CASSFFSTRDWTF. CDR3 coding DNA: TGTGCCAGCAGCTTTTTCTCCACTCGAGATTGGACCTTC.